The 5 T cell receptor beta chains given below trace back to one sample, sequenced in a study of blood T cell repertoires in COVID-19. Clones were sequenced by immunoSEQ multiplex PCR, and TCRdb holds only the in-frame ones, with some missing. This sample has around 250,000 clones, with approximately 87% found just once. The sample was peripheral blood. Source of these receptors: a man aged 55-75 years who had recovered from COVID-19.

The chain couples TRBV9 to TRBJ2-7, with 10 nucleotides matching TRBD2. Unmatched junction bases numbered 5, after V lost 0 bases and J lost 8 bases. From germline, CDR1 is SGDLS and CDR2 YYNGEE. The CDR3 length is 14 residues. CDR3 coding DNA: TGTGCCAGCAGCGTAGCACCTAGCGGGGGACAGCAGTACTTC. Amino acid sequence: CASSVAPSGGQQYF.

The V and J genes are TRBV15 and TRBJ2-5, with D maybe TRBD1 (6 bases). Trimming left V 1 base short and J 4 bases short, with 16 bases between. The CDR3 extends over 16 amino acids. Germline CDR1 is LNHNV and CDR2 is YYDKDF (reference sequence). The CDR3, as DNA: TGTGCCACCAGCAGAGTCCCAACAGGGAAAGGAGAGACCCAGTACTTC. This translates into CATSRVPTGKGETQYF.

The chain is built from TRBV5-4 and TRBJ2-7; tentatively, D is TRBD2 (5 bases). CDR1 is SGHNT, CDR2 YYREEE, per germline (reference sequence). CDR3 length equals 14 residues. Between the trimmed V and J ends, which lost 2 bases and 5 bases, there was a span of 14 bases. The CDR3 sequence: CASSFKFAADEQYF. The CDR3 nucleotides read TGTGCCAGCAGCTTTAAGTTCGCAGCGGACGAGCAGTACTTC.

The chain has TRBV2 and TRBJ1-1; tentative D call: TRBD1 (5 bases). Trimming took 6 bases from V and 2 from J, leaving 16 bases between them. Germline CDR1 SNHLY, CDR2 FYNNEI. CDR3 length equals 15 residues. The CDR3 here is CASRMDIFVNTEAFF. The CDR3 coding sequence is TGTGCCAGCAGGATGGACATTTTTGTTAACACTGAAGCTTTCTTT.

The CDR3 nucleotides are TGTGCCAGCAGCCTCTTAGACAGGGACAATCAGCCCCAGCATTTT. Residues: CASSLLDRDNQPQHF. The rearrangement joins TRBV3-1 (or the pseudogene TRBV3-2) to TRBJ1-5, with TRBD1 matching 7 bases. The CDR3 is 15 amino acids. The V segment lost 4 bases and the J segment 3 bases; nucleotides outside the gene matches: 6. Per germline, CDR1 LGHDT and CDR2 YNNKEL (reference sequence).